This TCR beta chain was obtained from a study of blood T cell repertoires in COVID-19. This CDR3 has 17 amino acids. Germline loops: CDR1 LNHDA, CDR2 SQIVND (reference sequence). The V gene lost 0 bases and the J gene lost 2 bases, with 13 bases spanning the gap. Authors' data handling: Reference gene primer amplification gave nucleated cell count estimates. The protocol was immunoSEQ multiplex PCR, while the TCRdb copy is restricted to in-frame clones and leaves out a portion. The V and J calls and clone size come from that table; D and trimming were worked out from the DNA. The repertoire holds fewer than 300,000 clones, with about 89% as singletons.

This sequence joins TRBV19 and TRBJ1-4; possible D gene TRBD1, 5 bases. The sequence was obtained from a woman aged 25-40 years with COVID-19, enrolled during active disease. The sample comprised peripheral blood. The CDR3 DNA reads TGTGCCAGTAGTATAGATCGGCGGGACCCCACTAATGAAAAACTGTTTTTT. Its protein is CASSIDRRDPTNEKLFF.